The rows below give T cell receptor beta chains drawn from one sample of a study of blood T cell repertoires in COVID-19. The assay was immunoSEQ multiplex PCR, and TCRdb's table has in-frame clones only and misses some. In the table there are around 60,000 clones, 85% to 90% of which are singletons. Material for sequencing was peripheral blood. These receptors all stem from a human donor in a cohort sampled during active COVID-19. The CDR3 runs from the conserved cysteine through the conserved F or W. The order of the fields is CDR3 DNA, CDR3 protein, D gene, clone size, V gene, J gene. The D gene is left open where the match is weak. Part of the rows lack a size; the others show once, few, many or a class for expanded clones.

cdr3_nt: TGCAGCGTTGAAGTGGACAGGGGGTATTTT; cdr3_aa: CSVEVDRGYF; d_call: TRBD1; clone_size: NA; v_call: TRBV29-1; j_call: TRBJ2-3
cdr3_nt: TGTGCAAGTCGCTTGAAGGGGTGGGCGGCGAGATCACCCCTCCACTTT; cdr3_aa: CASRLKGWAARSPLHF; d_call: NA; clone_size: NA; v_call: TRBV12-2; j_call: TRBJ1-6
cdr3_nt: TGTGCCACCAGCAGAGTTGGGAGTAACTATGGCTACACCTTC; cdr3_aa: CATSRVGSNYGYTF; d_call: NA; clone_size: NA; v_call: TRBV15; j_call: TRBJ1-2
cdr3_nt: TGTGCCAGCAGCGCCCGGGACACGGCCCTCTACGAGCAGTACTTC; cdr3_aa: CASSARDTALYEQYF; d_call: NA; clone_size: NA; v_call: TRBV9; j_call: TRBJ2-7
cdr3_nt: TGTGCCATCAGTGAGGCGGGAGGGATTTACGAGCAGTACTTC; cdr3_aa: CAISEAGGIYEQYF; d_call: TRBD2; clone_size: NA; v_call: TRBV10-3; j_call: TRBJ2-7
cdr3_nt: TGTGCCAGCAGCTTGGGACAGGGGGAACATGGCTACACCTTC; cdr3_aa: CASSLGQGEHGYTF; d_call: TRBD1; clone_size: NA; v_call: TRBV5-6; j_call: TRBJ1-2
cdr3_nt: TGTGCCAGCACCCCGGGGAATTCACCCCTCCACTTT; cdr3_aa: CASTPGNSPLHF; d_call: NA; clone_size: NA; v_call: TRBV6-5; j_call: TRBJ1-6
cdr3_nt: TGTGCCAGCAGTGTGACTAGCGGGAGGCCCTACACCGGGGAGCTGTTTTTT; cdr3_aa: CASSVTSGRPYTGELFF; d_call: TRBD2; clone_size: NA; v_call: TRBV6-1; j_call: TRBJ2-2
cdr3_nt: TGTGCCATCAACTCCGTCAACAACAGGGTACTGAACTATGGCTACACCTTC; cdr3_aa: CAINSVNNRVLNYGYTF; d_call: NA; clone_size: NA; v_call: TRBV10-3; j_call: TRBJ1-2
cdr3_nt: TGTGCCAGCAGTTTATTAGGCGGGATCGGCTACACCTTC; cdr3_aa: CASSLLGGIGYTF; d_call: NA; clone_size: NA; v_call: TRBV27; j_call: TRBJ1-2
cdr3_nt: TGTGCCAGCAGCTGGACAGGGGATGAGCAGTTCTTC; cdr3_aa: CASSWTGDEQFF; d_call: TRBD1; clone_size: NA; v_call: TRBV9; j_call: TRBJ2-1
cdr3_nt: TGTGCCAGCAGCTCCAGCCGGGACAGGGGGCGCGAGCAGTACTTC; cdr3_aa: CASSSSRDRGREQYF; d_call: TRBD1; clone_size: NA; v_call: TRBV7-9; j_call: TRBJ2-7
cdr3_nt: TGTGCCAGCAGCTGGGGGACAGTGGTGAACACTGAAGCTTTCTTT; cdr3_aa: CASSWGTVVNTEAFF; d_call: TRBD1; clone_size: NA; v_call: TRBV5-6; j_call: TRBJ1-1
cdr3_nt: TGTGCCAGTAGAACAACAGGGGGAACCTACAATGAGCAGTTCTTC; cdr3_aa: CASRTTGGTYNEQFF; d_call: TRBD1; clone_size: NA; v_call: TRBV19; j_call: TRBJ2-1
cdr3_nt: TGTGCCAGCAGTTTCCTGACTCTCACTCACACAGATACGCAGTATTTT; cdr3_aa: CASSFLTLTHTDTQYF; d_call: NA; clone_size: NA; v_call: TRBV28; j_call: TRBJ2-3
cdr3_nt: TGTGCCAGCTCACCCGGACAGGGGACGGAGACCCAGTACTTC; cdr3_aa: CASSPGQGTETQYF; d_call: TRBD1; clone_size: NA; v_call: TRBV18; j_call: TRBJ2-5
cdr3_nt: TGTGCCTGGAGTCGGCAGGTGGGCACCGGGGAGCTGTTTTTT; cdr3_aa: CAWSRQVGTGELFF; d_call: NA; clone_size: NA; v_call: TRBV30; j_call: TRBJ2-2
cdr3_nt: TGTGCCAGCAGTTACTCTGGACAGGGCTCCTACGAGCAGTACTTC; cdr3_aa: CASSYSGQGSYEQYF; d_call: TRBD1; clone_size: NA; v_call: TRBV6-5; j_call: TRBJ2-7
cdr3_nt: TGTGCCAGCAGCCCTTCACTAGCGGGGGGTGCCTACGAGCAGTACTTC; cdr3_aa: CASSPSLAGGAYEQYF; d_call: TRBD2; clone_size: NA; v_call: TRBV7-9; j_call: TRBJ2-7
cdr3_nt: TGTGCCAGCAGCGTAGGGGGGACAGGGGGCAATTCACCCCTCCACTTT; cdr3_aa: CASSVGGTGGNSPLHF; d_call: TRBD1; clone_size: NA; v_call: TRBV9; j_call: TRBJ1-6
cdr3_nt: TGTGCCAGTAGTATAAACAGGGGTAACACTGAAGCTTTCTTT; cdr3_aa: CASSINRGNTEAFF; d_call: TRBD1; clone_size: NA; v_call: TRBV19; j_call: TRBJ1-1
cdr3_nt: TGTGCCACCAGCAGAGATAGGGGCCAAGAGACCCAGTACTTC; cdr3_aa: CATSRDRGQETQYF; d_call: NA; clone_size: NA; v_call: TRBV15; j_call: TRBJ2-5
cdr3_nt: TGTGCCAGCAGTTATCAGTCAGAATATGGCTACACCTTC; cdr3_aa: CASSYQSEYGYTF; d_call: NA; clone_size: NA; v_call: TRBV6-5; j_call: TRBJ1-2
cdr3_nt: TGTGCCACCAGTGAGGGACTAGTTGGCGGGGAGCTGTTTTTT; cdr3_aa: CATSEGLVGGELFF; d_call: TRBD2; clone_size: few; v_call: TRBV24-1; j_call: TRBJ2-2
cdr3_nt: TGTGCCAGCAGCTCTACAGGGGCCCACGAGCAGTACTTC; cdr3_aa: CASSSTGAHEQYF; d_call: TRBD1; clone_size: NA; v_call: TRBV7-2; j_call: TRBJ2-7
cdr3_nt: TGTGCCAGCAGCTCGCCTCCTAGCGGGATTACCTACGAGCAGTACTTC; cdr3_aa: CASSSPPSGITYEQYF; d_call: TRBD2; clone_size: NA; v_call: TRBV7-8; j_call: TRBJ2-7
cdr3_nt: TGTGCCAGTAGTACCCGTTCGGGTAGGAGCAATCAGCCCCAGCATTTT; cdr3_aa: CASSTRSGRSNQPQHF; d_call: NA; clone_size: NA; v_call: TRBV19; j_call: TRBJ1-5
cdr3_nt: TGTGCCAGCAGTTTTCTAGCGGGAGCCTACGAGCAGTACTTC; cdr3_aa: CASSFLAGAYEQYF; d_call: TRBD2; clone_size: NA; v_call: TRBV27; j_call: TRBJ2-7
cdr3_nt: TGTGCCAGCAGCCCTCAAGCGGGAGTAGGAGTAAGTAGGAAGTTCTTC; cdr3_aa: CASSPQAGVGVSRKFF; d_call: TRBD2; clone_size: NA; v_call: TRBV7-8; j_call: TRBJ2-1
cdr3_nt: TGTGCCAGTACCAATCCGGGACAGGTTCCCTACGAGCAGTACTTC; cdr3_aa: CASTNPGQVPYEQYF; d_call: TRBD1; clone_size: NA; v_call: TRBV19; j_call: TRBJ2-7
cdr3_nt: TGTGCCAGCAGCCAAAGGGGCCGTAGGGGGCGCGGGAACACTGAAGCTTTCTTT; cdr3_aa: CASSQRGRRGRGNTEAFF; d_call: TRBD1; clone_size: NA; v_call: TRBV16; j_call: TRBJ1-1
cdr3_nt: TGTGCCAGCAGTCCGGGACAGTCGTACGAGCAGTACTTC; cdr3_aa: CASSPGQSYEQYF; d_call: TRBD1; clone_size: NA; v_call: TRBV27; j_call: TRBJ2-7
cdr3_nt: TGTGCCAGTAGTATGGGAGGAGTCTCTGGGGCCAACGTCCTGACTTTC; cdr3_aa: CASSMGGVSGANVLTF; d_call: NA; clone_size: NA; v_call: TRBV19; j_call: TRBJ2-6
cdr3_nt: TGTGCCAGCAGTTCTCTACCCACCGAGGAGTTCTTC; cdr3_aa: CASSSLPTEEFF; d_call: NA; clone_size: NA; v_call: TRBV27; j_call: TRBJ2-1
cdr3_nt: TGTGCCAGCAGCTTAGGTAAAGGGGGCGCGAGAAACACCATATATTTT; cdr3_aa: CASSLGKGGARNTIYF; d_call: TRBD1; clone_size: NA; v_call: TRBV13; j_call: TRBJ1-3
cdr3_nt: TGTGCCAGCAGTACCTCCGGGACACGGGCTAACTATGGCTACACCTTC; cdr3_aa: CASSTSGTRANYGYTF; d_call: NA; clone_size: NA; v_call: TRBV28; j_call: TRBJ1-2
cdr3_nt: TGTGCCAGCAGTTCCATCCTGGACTTTGCCTACGAGCAGTACTTC; cdr3_aa: CASSSILDFAYEQYF; d_call: NA; clone_size: NA; v_call: TRBV27; j_call: TRBJ2-7
cdr3_nt: TGTGCCAGCAGCGTACTCGGTCGGCGGGACCCTTTGTACTTC; cdr3_aa: CASSVLGRRDPLYF; d_call: NA; clone_size: NA; v_call: TRBV9; j_call: TRBJ2-7
cdr3_nt: TGTGCCAGCAGCCATGGCGGGGTACCCACTGAAGCTTTCTTT; cdr3_aa: CASSHGGVPTEAFF; d_call: NA; clone_size: NA; v_call: TRBV3-1/TRBV3-2; j_call: TRBJ1-1
cdr3_nt: TGTGCCTGGAGTGTTCGGGGACAGGGGCCCGCCTACGAGCAGTACTTC; cdr3_aa: CAWSVRGQGPAYEQYF; d_call: TRBD1; clone_size: NA; v_call: TRBV30; j_call: TRBJ2-7
cdr3_nt: TGTGCCAGCAGCCAAGGACATAACTACGAGCAGTACTTC; cdr3_aa: CASSQGHNYEQYF; d_call: NA; clone_size: few; v_call: TRBV4-2; j_call: TRBJ2-7
cdr3_nt: TGTGCCAGCAGCCAAGAGCCTATCCTAGGACAGGAGTACTACGAGCAGTACTTC; cdr3_aa: CASSQEPILGQEYYEQYF; d_call: TRBD1; clone_size: NA; v_call: TRBV4-2; j_call: TRBJ2-7